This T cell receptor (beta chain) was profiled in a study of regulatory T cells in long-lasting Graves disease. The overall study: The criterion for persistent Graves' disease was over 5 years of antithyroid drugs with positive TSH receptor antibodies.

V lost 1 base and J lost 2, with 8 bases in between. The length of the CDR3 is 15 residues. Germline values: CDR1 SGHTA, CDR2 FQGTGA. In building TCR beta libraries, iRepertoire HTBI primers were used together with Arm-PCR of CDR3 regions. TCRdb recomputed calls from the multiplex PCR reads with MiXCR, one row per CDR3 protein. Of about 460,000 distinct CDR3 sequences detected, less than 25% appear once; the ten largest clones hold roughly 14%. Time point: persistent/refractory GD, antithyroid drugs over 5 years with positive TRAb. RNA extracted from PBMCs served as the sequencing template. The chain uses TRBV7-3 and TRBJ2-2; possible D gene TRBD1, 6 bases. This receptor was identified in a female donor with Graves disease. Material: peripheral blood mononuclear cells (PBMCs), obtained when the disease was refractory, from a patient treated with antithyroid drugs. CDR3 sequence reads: CASSLNRANTGELFF. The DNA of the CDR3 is TGTGCCAGCAGCTTAAACAGGGCCAACACCGGGGAGCTGTTTTTT.